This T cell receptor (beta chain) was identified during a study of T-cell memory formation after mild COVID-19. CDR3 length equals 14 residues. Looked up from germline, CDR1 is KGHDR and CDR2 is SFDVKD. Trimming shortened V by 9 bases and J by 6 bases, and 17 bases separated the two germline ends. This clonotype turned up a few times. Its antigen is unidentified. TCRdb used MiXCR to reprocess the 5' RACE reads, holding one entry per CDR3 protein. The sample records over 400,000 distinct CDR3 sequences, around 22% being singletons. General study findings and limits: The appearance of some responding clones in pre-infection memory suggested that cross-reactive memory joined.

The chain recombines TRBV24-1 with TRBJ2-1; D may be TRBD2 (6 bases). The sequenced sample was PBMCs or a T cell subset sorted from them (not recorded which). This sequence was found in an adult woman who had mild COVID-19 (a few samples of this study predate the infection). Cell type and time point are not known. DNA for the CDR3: TGTGCCACCGGGCGGGGTCTTCCCCTCAATGAGCAGTTCTTC. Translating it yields CATGRGLPLNEQFF.